Following are 6 T cell receptor beta chains from one sample sequenced in a study of radiotherapy plus CTLA-4 blockade in lung cancer. Only in-frame clones appear in the TCRdb table, and some are missing; sequencing was by immunoSEQ multiplex PCR. There are some 70,000 clones in the sample; 79% occur only once, and more than 8.5% lies in the top ten. Sequencing used peripheral blood, obtained from a patient treated with radiotherapy plus ipilimumab. Receptors were obtained from a human donor with non-small cell lung cancer who had a complete response to radiotherapy plus ipilimumab.

J is TRBJ2-2 and V is TRBV30, with a tentative D call TRBD1 (6 bases). The CDR3 extends over 13 amino acids. V lost 3 bases, J lost 6 bases, and 11 bases lay in between. Germline CDR1 and CDR2: GTSNPN and SVGIG (reference sequence). CDR3 in amino acids: CAWSGAGAGELFF. CDR3 coding DNA: TGTGCCTGGAGCGGAGCAGGGGCCGGGGAGCTGTTTTTT.

J is TRBJ2-4 and V is TRBV7-2, with 9 bases fitting TRBD1. The CDR3 is 18 residues long. CDR1 and CDR2 from the germline V gene are SGHTA and FQGNSA. Trimming cost V 5 bases and J 2 bases; bases outside gene matches: 13. The CDR3 is CASSHFTGGVDSKNIQYF. CDR3 nucleotide sequence: TGTGCCAGCAGCCACTTTACAGGGGGCGTGGATTCCAAAAACATTCAGTACTTC.

Notes on this clone: The CDR3 end shows no conserved phenylalanine or tryptophan, and so a read error is likely. The rearrangement uses TRBV13 and TRBJ1-1; the D gene is possibly TRBD1 (5 bases). V was shortened by 8 bases and J by 7 bases, with 17 bases between the two germline ends. The CDR3 is 13 amino acids. Germline V gives CDR1 PRHDT, CDR2 FYEKMQ (reference sequence). CDR3 sequence (DNA): TGTGCCAGCGGACTATTTCGGGACTTTGAAGCTTTCCTT. It encodes CASGLFRDFEAFL.

This clone occurred a few times. V usage is TRBV4-2 and J usage is TRBJ1-5, with D unresolved. The CDR3 runs to 13 residues. Trimming took 0 bases from V and 6 from J, leaving 6 bases between them. In germline, CDR1 is LGHNA, CDR2 YNFKEQ. CDR3 in amino acids: CASSQDFGQPQHF. CDR3 in DNA: TGTGCCAGCAGCCAAGACTTCGGTCAGCCCCAGCATTTT.

This clone was picked up one time. This chain links TRBV7-8 with TRBJ2-6; 7 nucleotides match TRBD2. V lost 1 base, J lost 6 bases, and 12 bases stayed unmatched. CDR1 SGHVS and CDR2 FQNEAQ come from the germline V gene. The CDR3 runs 18 residues. Here the CDR3 reads CASSLVASGGLAANVLTF. The CDR3 DNA reads as TGTGCCAGCAGCTTAGTCGCTAGCGGTGGGCTGGCGGCCAACGTCCTGACTTTC.

This clone has just one count. The gene calls are TRBV7-2 and TRBJ2-1; D tentatively reads TRBD1 or TRBD2 (5 bases each). The CDR3 has 13 residues. Germline CDR1 reads SGHTA; CDR2 reads FQGNSA. With 5 bases removed from V and 9 bases from J, the gap between germline ends came to 14 bases. The CDR3 spells CASSPSGAIEQFF. The CDR3, as DNA: TGTGCCAGCAGCCCCTCCGGGGCGATTGAGCAGTTCTTC.